Following are 15 T cell receptor beta chains from one sample sequenced in a study of response to subunit inactivated influenza vaccine. TCRdb redid the calling of the RT-PCR reads with MiXCR, one entry per CDR3 protein. The repertoire has hundreds of thousands of distinct CDR3 sequences, 15% to 19% of them found once; the top ten carry approximately 10%. The sample in question was PBMCs from blood, obtained 11 to 12 days after vaccination. The receptors were sampled from a man between 50 and 59 years old who received an inactivated influenza vaccine.

The genes are TRBV29-1 and TRBJ2-7; 9 nucleotides line up with TRBD1. The CDR3 loop spans 15 amino acids. The germline V gene has CDR1 SQVTM and CDR2 ANQGSEA. V shed 2 bases, J shed 5 bases, and the junction held 10 bases outside the gene matches. This CDR3 is CSVERAGTGRNEQYF. The CDR3, as DNA: TGCAGCGTTGAAAGGGCCGGGACAGGGAGGAACGAGCAGTACTTC.

The rearrangement joins TRBV2 to TRBJ2-7, with 9 positions matching TRBD1. The CDR3 contains 17 residues. CDR1 is SNHLY and CDR2 is FYNNEI in the germline V gene. J was trimmed by 4 bases and V by 3 bases; bases with no gene match: 13. This CDR3 reads CASSDPLEQGAKYEQYF. The CDR3 DNA reads TGTGCCAGCAGTGACCCCCTAGAACAGGGGGCAAAGTACGAGCAGTACTTC.

This clonotype was counted a few times. The rearrangement joins TRBV12-3 or TRBV12-4 to TRBJ1-5; D may be TRBD1 (5 bases). The CDR3 runs 15 residues. With 3 bases removed from V and 2 bases from J, the gap between germline ends came to 11 bases. Here the CDR3 reads CASSFSRGGNQPQHF. The CDR3, as DNA: TGTGCCAGCAGTTTTTCAAGGGGTGGCAATCAGCCCCAGCATTTT.

The CDR3 region is CASSYLQGFPYEQYF. The CDR3 DNA sequence: TGTGCCAGCAGTTATTTACAGGGGTTCCCCTACGAGCAGTACTTC. This chain connects TRBV5-4 to TRBJ2-7; 7 bases match TRBD1. Unmatched junction bases numbered 10, after V lost 5 bases and J lost 2 bases. This CDR3 is 15 amino acids long. Germline assignment: CDR1 SGHNT and CDR2 YYREEE (reference sequence).

This chain uses TRBV4-2 with TRBJ2-7; D possibly corresponds to TRBD1 (5 bases). CDR1 and CDR2 from the germline V gene are LGHNA and YNFKEQ. V was pared by 2 bases and J by 0 bases, with 8 bases between. This CDR3 spans 14 amino acids. The CDR3 spells CASSQLDSSYEQYF. CDR3 sequence (DNA): TGTGCCAGCAGCCAATTAGACAGCTCCTACGAGCAGTACTTC.

This clonotype has a handful of counts. The CDR3 DNA is TGCGCCAGCAGAGTTGGTGGGCTAGCGGATGGAGATACGCAGTATTTT. Its protein product is CASRVGGLADGDTQYF. The J gene is TRBJ2-3, the V gene TRBV5-1; 7 nucleotides agree with TRBD2. Germline-derived CDR1 and CDR2 are SGHRS and YFSETQ. V trimming: 5 bases; J trimming: 5 bases; junction bases outside the gene matches: 14. This CDR3 contains 16 residues.

The chain employs TRBV9 and TRBJ1-6; 7 nucleotides line up with TRBD1. Losses at the gene ends were 4 bases for V and 8 bases for J; bases not matched to a gene: 9. The germline CDR1 and CDR2 sequences are SGDLS and YYNGEE. The CDR3 is 15 amino acids. The CDR3, as DNA: TGTGCCAGCAGCCCCGGGACAGCCAGAGATTCACCCCTCCACTTT. It specifies CASSPGTARDSPLHF.

The chain carries TRBV7-8 and TRBJ2-3; 10 nucleotides align to TRBD2. The length of the CDR3 is 16 residues. Per germline, CDR1 SGHVS and CDR2 FQNEAQ. The J segment lost 4 bases and the V segment lost 2 bases, leaving 6 bases of the junction unmatched. CDR3 amino acids: CASSLRRLAGADTQYF. DNA of the CDR3: TGTGCCAGCAGCTTAAGGCGGCTAGCGGGAGCAGATACGCAGTATTTT.

J is TRBJ2-7 and V is TRBV27; 10 bases agree with TRBD1. Germline values: CDR1 MNHEY, CDR2 SMNVEV (reference sequence). Trimming at V came to 2 bases and at J to 5 bases, leaving 6 bases not matched to a gene. This CDR3 is built from 15 residues. The chain's CDR3 is CASSLGTGAIHEQYF. CDR3 nucleotides: TGTGCCAGCAGTTTAGGGACAGGGGCGATCCACGAGCAGTACTTC.

As DNA, the CDR3 is TGCGCCAGCAGACCGGACAGGGTAGATGGCTACACCTTC. Residues: CASRPDRVDGYTF. The J gene is TRBJ1-2, the V gene TRBV5-1; 8 bases agree with TRBD1. Germline CDR1 and CDR2: SGHRS and YFSETQ. Trimming removed 5 bases from V and 6 bases from J; junction bases left unmatched: 6. This CDR3 is 13 amino acids long.

The sample holds a few counts of this clonotype. The rearrangement joins TRBV7-9 to TRBJ1-5; 7 bases line up with TRBD1. Per germline, CDR1 SEHNR and CDR2 FQNEAQ (reference sequence). The CDR3 has 15 residues. The trim removed 5 bases at V and 0 bases at J, leaving 4 bases unmatched. CDR3 sequence (DNA): TGTGCCAGCAGCGGGGACAGTTATAGCAATCAGCCCCAGCATTTT. This encodes CASSGDSYSNQPQHF.

The chain links TRBV18 to TRBJ1-1; D gene unclear. Looked up from germline, CDR1 is KGHSH and CDR2 is LQKENI. The CDR3 is 15 amino acids. V lost 3 bases, J lost 1 base, and 12 bases lay in between. The CDR3 sequence is CASSPYSDTNTEAFF. The CDR3 coding sequence is TGTGCCAGCTCACCGTACTCAGACACGAACACTGAAGCTTTCTTT.

The chain recombines TRBV10-2 with TRBJ2-7; 7 bases align to TRBD1. Germline V gene sequence: CDR1 WSHSY, CDR2 SAAADI. The junction had 8 bases not matched to a gene; V was cut back by 11 bases and J by 1 base. CDR3 length: 13 amino acids. CDR3 in DNA: TGCGCCGCAGGACAGGTGCCTTCCTACGAGCAGTACTTC. This encodes CAAGQVPSYEQYF.

The J gene is TRBJ2-3, the V gene TRBV20-1, with D unclear. V gave up 2 bases and J gave up 1 base, with 16 bases separating them. The CDR3 has 16 residues. Germline CDR1 and CDR2: DFQATT and SNEGSKA (reference sequence). CDR3 protein: CSARHTPVRRTDTQYF. The CDR3 coding sequence is TGCAGTGCTAGACACACACCAGTTAGGCGCACAGATACGCAGTATTTT.

This clonotype is a singleton in its sample. One end of the junction fails to match germline, which may point to a read error. J is TRBJ2-7 and V is TRBV5-1, with TRBD2 matching over 7 bases. The V gene's germline CDR1 is SGHRS and CDR2 YFSETQ. This CDR3 region has 16 residues. CDR3 sequence: CASSSLSGGSSCEQYF. CDR3 nucleotides: TGCGCCAGCAGCTCCCTCTCCGGGGGGTCCTCCTGCGAGCAGTACTTC. Based on the CDR3 plus reference TRBV5-1 and TRBJ2-7, the full variable domain is KAGVTQTPRYLIKTRGQQVTLSCSPISGHRSVSWYQQTPGQGLQFLFEYFSETQRNKGNFPGRFSGRQFSNSRSEMNVSTLELGDSALYLCASSSLSGGSSCEQYFGPGTRLTVT.